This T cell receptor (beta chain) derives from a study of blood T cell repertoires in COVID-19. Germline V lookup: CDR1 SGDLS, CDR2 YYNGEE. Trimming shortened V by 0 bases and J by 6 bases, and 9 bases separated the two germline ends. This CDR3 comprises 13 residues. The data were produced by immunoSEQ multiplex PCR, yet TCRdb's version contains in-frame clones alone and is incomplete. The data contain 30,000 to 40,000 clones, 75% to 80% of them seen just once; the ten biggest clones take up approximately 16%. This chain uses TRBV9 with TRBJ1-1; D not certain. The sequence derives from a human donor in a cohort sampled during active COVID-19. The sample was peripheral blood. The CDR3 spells CASSVAAVSEAFF. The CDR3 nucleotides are TGTGCCAGCAGCGTAGCGGCGGTCTCTGAAGCTTTCTTT.